This TCR beta chain was recovered during a study of long-term antiretroviral therapy in people with HIV (dated by TCRdb to the early 2020s). At the level of the whole study: Collection of the earliest samples took place about a decade ahead of the 2015 WHO recommendation for immediate ART, at a time when ART was typically delayed until CD4 counts fell. No cross-contamination during QIAcube processing was shown when test extractions of a monoclonal T-cell line were performed alongside a few dozen polyclonal samples. From 30 to 35 adults with confirmed HIV infection, the cohort provided around 180 cryopreserved PBMC samples, gathered serially across a mean of roughly 6 years (range 1-12). About 40% of the 30 participants with HIV were female. A retrospective serial study tested whether changes in peripheral blood TRB repertoire composition and diversity were associated with ART initiation and durable HIV suppression. What the study reported, not specific to this receptor: Unsorted PBMC were profiled instead of sorted CD4+ and CD8+ T cells because pre-ART samples had limited cell numbers. Inferences about post-ART repertoire changes are limited because no data were available on ART adherence, viral resistance or therapy changes. Because PBMC availability was limited, only the TCR beta chain was sequenced, with no alpha chain pairing. Narrower CDR3 length ranges were observed in HIV repertoires than in controls, and an antigen-experienced repertoire with only a slight naive shift after ART was suggested by the network structure. The samples span the years 2004 to 2017, and the ART regimens used may be less effective than current regimens. Starting ART was linked to a significant rise in TRB diversity, yet even with long-term ART the diversity remained significantly lower than in transplant donor controls. Expanded TRB clones identified before ART initiation dominated the repertoire at all time points, although this dominance fluctuated and declined in many PLHIV after ART.

On this clone itself: The specificity of this receptor is unknown. The sample holds no much larger clone one base away, and base qualities are not on file.

The V end loses 2 bases and the J end loses 5 bases, and a stretch of 23 bases separates them. The CDR3 numbers 18 residues from cysteine through phenylalanine. CDR3 DNA only is kept here, 54 bases in frame from base 1. CDR1 and CDR2 are read off the germline V gene (reference sequence) as SEHNR and FQNEAQ. Participants were included only if at least one PBMC sample before ART initiation and at least two post-ART samples were available. Every participant with HIV received treatment in the United States of America. Cryopreserved samples of 1-10 million PBMC were thawed and washed before DNA extraction. At the time of the earliest PBMC sample for each participant with HIV, ages ranged from about 20 to 54 years. Each participant contributed PBMC samples from 1-4 timepoints before ART initiation and 2-8 timepoints after ART initiation, with a median of 7 samples. For every participant, serial HIV viral load, CD4+ T-cell count, ART history and demographic data were obtained. Using a Qiagen kit on a QIAcube, genomic DNA was extracted from unsorted PBMC, with samples processed in batches of 12.

The immunoSEQ hsTCRB v3.0 assay was used at survey level resolution to sequence the TRB variable region. A depth of 40,000-50,000 T-cell genomes per sample was targeted for TRB sequencing. TRB libraries were pooled and sequenced on an Illumina MiSeq using a v3 150-cycle kit. The authors' analysis ran thus. Repertoire analysis ran in R within a reproducible Nextflow workflow covering QC, data transformation and analysis. LymphoSeq2, an R package for exploring AIRR-Seq data, was used to implement custom analyses. A few samples that yielded fewer than 5000 total TRB sequences were excluded, so that about 200 HIV repertoires were analyzed. Among the approximately 190 retained HIV repertoires, roughly 60 were collected before ART initiation and roughly 130 were collected after ART initiation. Repertoires were downsampled to 5000 TRB nucleotide sequences, with summary statistics averaged over 100 downsampling iterations. TRB sequences were retained for analysis only if CDR3 regions of at least seven amino acids were present. Diversity was assessed using a clonality score derived from Shannon entropy and using the Gini coefficient. In the repertoire networks, any two of the top 5000 CDR3 amino acid sequences were linked whenever the two sequences differed by an edit distance of one. Antigen specificity groups and MHC restriction were predicted for TRB CDR3 amino acid sequences with GLIPH2. Known CMV, EBV, HIV or tissue antigen associations were flagged by matching CDR3 amino acid sequences against VDJdb and McPAS-TCR. Pre-ART, post-ART and control groups were compared with Wilcoxon signed-rank tests and Holm-Bonferroni correction. TCRdb carries this immuneACCESS record with in-frame sequences only. Its versions omit some clonotypes, under half of them owing to an unresolved V gene in the studies checked, with the rest unexplained. The DNA was the basis for D and trimming; V, J and clone size are from that table. The sample table lists 15,000 to 20,000 clones, more than 65% of them with a count of one. Together, the top ten hold 5% to 7.5% of the sample.

Source: unsorted PBMCs, taken at the start of antiretroviral therapy, before treatment. This sequence was found in a young man with HIV. Recombination joined TRBV7-9 with TRBJ2-3; there is no confident call for the D gene. The DNA is as follows: TGTGCCAGCAGCTTATATCCTCCCCGCGGCGTGGTTGGAGATACGCAGTATTTT. This sequence encodes CASSLYPPRGVVGDTQYF.